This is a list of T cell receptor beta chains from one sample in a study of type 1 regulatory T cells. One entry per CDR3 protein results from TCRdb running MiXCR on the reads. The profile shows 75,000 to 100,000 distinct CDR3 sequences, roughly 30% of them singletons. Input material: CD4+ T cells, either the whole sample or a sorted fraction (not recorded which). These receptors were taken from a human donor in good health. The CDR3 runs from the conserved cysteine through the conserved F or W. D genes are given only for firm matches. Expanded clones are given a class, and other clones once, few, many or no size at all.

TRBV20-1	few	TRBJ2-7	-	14	TGCAGTGCTACATTAGCGGACCGATCCTACGAGCAGTACTTC	CSATLADRSYEQYF
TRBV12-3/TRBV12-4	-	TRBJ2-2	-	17	TGTGCCAGCAGTTTAACAGACAGGGGAGGGGGCACCGGGGAGCTGTTTTTT	CASSLTDRGGGTGELFF
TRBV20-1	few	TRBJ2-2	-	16	TGCAGTGCTAGAGATGCGGGACTCTACCCCGTCGGGGAGCTGTTTTTT	CSARDAGLYPVGELFF
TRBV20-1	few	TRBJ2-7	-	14	TGCAGTGCTAGTGAATTTATAGGGTCCTACGAGCAGTACTTC	CSASEFIGSYEQYF
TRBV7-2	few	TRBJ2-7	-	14	TGTGCCAGCAGCTTACCGGGCCGAAGGGGCGAGCAGTACTTC	CASSLPGRRGEQYF
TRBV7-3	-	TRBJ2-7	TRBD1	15	TGTGCCAGCAGCTTAGACAGGGGGAGCTCCTACGAGCAGTACTTC	CASSLDRGSSYEQYF
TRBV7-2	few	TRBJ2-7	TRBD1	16	TGTGCCAGCAGCTTAGAGGGACAGGGCAATCTCTACGAGCAGTACTTC	CASSLEGQGNLYEQYF
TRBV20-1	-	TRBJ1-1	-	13	TGCAGTGCTAGAGATCCCAGGGGCACTGAAGCTTTCTTT	CSARDPRGTEAFF
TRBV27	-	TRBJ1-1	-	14	TGTGCCAGCAGTTTAGAGTGGCATGGCGGCGAAGCTTTCTTT	CASSLEWHGGEAFF
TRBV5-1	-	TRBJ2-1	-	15	TGCGCCAGCAGCTTGGTAGGTTTCGCCTACAATGAGCAGTTCTTC	CASSLVGFAYNEQFF
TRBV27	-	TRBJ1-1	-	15	TGTGCCAGCCGACCGGGGGGTTTCGTGAACACTGAAGCTTTCTTT	CASRPGGFVNTEAFF
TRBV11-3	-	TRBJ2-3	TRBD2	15	TGTGCCAGCAGCGACAGGACTAGCGGGAGGAATACGCAGTATTTT	CASSDRTSGRNTQYF
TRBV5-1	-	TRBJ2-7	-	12	TGCGCCAGGGGTATGGGGTTGCGAGAGCAGTACTTC	CARGMGLREQYF
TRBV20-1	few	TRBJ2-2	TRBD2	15	TGCAGTGCTTCTCTGGCGGGAGCGGGCACCGGGGAGCTGTTTTTT	CSASLAGAGTGELFF
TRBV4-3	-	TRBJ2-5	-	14	TGCGCCAGCAGCCAAGACCAGGGGGGAGAGACCCAGTACTTC	CASSQDQGGETQYF
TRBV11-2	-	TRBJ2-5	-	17	TGTGCCAGCAGCTTAATCATTCGGACAGTTCGGAAAGAGACCCAGTACTTC	CASSLIIRTVRKETQYF
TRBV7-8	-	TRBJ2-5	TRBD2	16	TGTGCCAGCAGCTTAGGGAGAGGGACTAGCGTGGAGACCCAGTACTTC	CASSLGRGTSVETQYF
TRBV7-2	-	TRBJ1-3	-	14	TGTGCCAGCAGCTTAGCGGGCTCTGGAAACACCATATATTTT	CASSLAGSGNTIYF